The T cell receptor beta chain under discussion was sequenced for a study of OX40 agonist ivuxolimab in advanced cancers. Per germline, CDR1 SGHRS and CDR2 YFSETQ. The V end was cut by 4 bases, the J end by 2 bases, with 12 bases between. This CDR3 spans 15 amino acids. For this clone: Antigen: not known.

Regarding the study as a whole: Patients who responded partially at 0.1-3.0 mg/kg showed clonal expansion ranking among the lowest. Relative to CD4+, CD8+ T cells held more expanded clones on average.

Profiling relied on immunoSEQ multiplex PCR, and the TCRdb table lists in-frame clones only, not all of them. The sample consists of more than 70,000 clones, about 80% of them appearing once. Specimen: CD4+ or CD8+ T cells sorted from blood, collected in a trial of the OX40 agonist ivuxolimab. The chain employs TRBV5-1 and TRBJ2-2; D is perhaps TRBD1 (6 bases). This sequence was found in an adult with an advanced solid tumor such as melanoma, head and neck, liver or kidney cancer. The CDR3 region is CASSRDRSNTGELFF. CDR3 in DNA: TGCGCCAGCAGCCGTGACAGGTCCAACACCGGGGAGCTGTTTTTT.